These 28 T cell receptor beta chains were all obtained from the same sample, sequenced in a study of blood T cell repertoires in COVID-19. The method was immunoSEQ multiplex PCR; TCRdb's version includes in-frame clones alone and lacks a portion of them. This sample yields 400,000 to 450,000 clones, of which 80% to 90% are seen a single time; over 1.1% belongs to the top ten. The sequenced sample was peripheral blood. The receptors here all came from a woman in her thirties with active or convalescent COVID-19.

V gene TRBV2 combines with J gene TRBJ2-1; D is possibly TRBD1 (6 bases). In germline, CDR1 is SNHLY, CDR2 FYNNEI. V was pared by 2 bases and J by 7 bases, with 9 bases between. The CDR3 sequence is 13 residues long. The chain's CDR3 is CASSEWTANEQFF. For the CDR3, the DNA is TGTGCCAGCAGTGAATGGACAGCGAATGAGCAGTTCTTC.

This chain joins TRBV10-3 and TRBJ2-7; TRBD2 matches 16 bases. The CDR3 has 14 amino acids. The V segment lost 10 bases and the J segment 2 bases; nucleotides outside the gene matches: 2. Per the germline V gene, CDR1 is ENHRY and CDR2 is SYGVKD. CDR3 in amino acids: CATGTSGGAYEQYF. Written as DNA, the CDR3 is TGTGCCACTGGGACTAGCGGGGGGGCCTACGAGCAGTACTTC.

The chain is built from TRBV18 and TRBJ1-5; 8 bases fit TRBD1. CDR1 and CDR2 from the germline V gene are KGHSH and LQKENI. Trimming removed 4 bases from V and 3 bases from J; junction bases left unmatched: 8. The CDR3 runs 16 residues. CDR3 DNA sequence: TGTGCCAGCTCACTATCCGGGACAGGAAACAATCAGCCCCAGCATTTT. It encodes CASSLSGTGNNQPQHF.

V and J are TRBV10-3 and TRBJ2-1, with 8 bases matching TRBD2. The CDR3 spans 13 residues. Per the germline V gene, CDR1 is ENHRY and CDR2 is SYGVKD. Trimming cost V 8 bases and J 5 bases; bases outside gene matches: 5. DNA of the CDR3: TGTGCCATCCAGGCGGGAGGTAACAATGAGCAGTTCTTC. This translates into CAIQAGGNNEQFF.

The chain combines TRBV18 with TRBJ2-1; D may be TRBD2 (5 bases). The V end lost 5 bases, the J end lost 7 bases, and 12 bases lay between the germline ends. This CDR3 contains 13 residues. Germline V gene lookup returns CDR1 KGHSH and CDR2 LQKENI. For the CDR3, the DNA is TGTGCCAGCTCATCGACGACTACGAATGAGCAGTTCTTC. Its translation is CASSSTTTNEQFF.

The chain has TRBV19 and TRBJ2-3; 7 bases match TRBD1. Unmatched junction bases numbered 6, after V lost 4 bases and J lost 2 bases. This CDR3 has 15 residues. In germline, CDR1 is LNHDA, CDR2 SQIVND (reference sequence). CDR3 sequence (DNA): TGTGCCAGTAGTAATTGGGACAGCCCCACAGATACGCAGTATTTT. It codes for CASSNWDSPTDTQYF.

This chain links TRBV7-8 with TRBJ1-3; D gene uncertain. The CDR3 length is 14 residues. V was trimmed by 1 base and J by 2 bases, leaving 6 bases between them. Germline CDR1 and CDR2: SGHVS and FQNEAQ. The CDR3 here is CASSLGTTGNTIYF. The DNA of the CDR3 is TGTGCCAGCAGCTTAGGGACTACTGGAAACACCATATATTTT.

The rearrangement uses TRBV19 and TRBJ1-2; 9 nucleotides align to TRBD1. Germline V gene lookup returns CDR1 LNHDA and CDR2 SQIVND (reference sequence). The CDR3 runs 13 residues. Losses at the gene ends were 5 bases for V and 7 bases for J; bases not matched to a gene: 5. The CDR3 protein is CASSRRQGGGYTF. The CDR3 DNA reads as TGTGCCAGTAGTCGTAGACAGGGGGGTGGCTACACCTTC.

This sequence joins TRBV29-1 and TRBJ1-3, with D unresolved. V lost 8 bases and J 0 bases, leaving 11 bases between the germline ends. The CDR3 has 13 residues. Germline assignment: CDR1 SQVTM and CDR2 ANQGSEA. The DNA of the CDR3 is TGCAGCACCCGTGAGGACTCTGGAAACACCATATATTTT. Amino acid sequence: CSTREDSGNTIYF.

This rearrangement joins TRBV29-1 to TRBJ1-2; the match to TRBD1 covers 9 bases. The germline gives CDR1 SQVTM, CDR2 ANQGSEA. The V and J ends lost 7 bases and 8 bases, in that order; junction bases with no gene match: 5. The CDR3 consists of 11 residues. CDR3 in DNA: TGCAGCGGCCAAACAGGGGGCGGCTACACCTTC. This encodes CSGQTGGGYTF.

This clone appeared a few times. This sample includes further DNA sequences coding for the same CDR3. V usage is TRBV14 and J usage is TRBJ1-3; D is unresolved. CDR3 size: 12 residues. V was clipped by 1 base and J by 4 bases, with 2 bases between them. CDR1 and CDR2 (germline): SGHDN, FVKESK. The CDR3 DNA is TGTGCCAGCAGCCAAGTAGGAAACACCATATATTTT. Amino acid sequence: CASSQVGNTIYF. Looking up the rest from reference TRBV14 and TRBJ1-3 gives the full variable domain: EAGVTQFPSHSVIEKGQTVTLRCDPISGHDNLYWYRRVMGKEIKFLLHFVKESKQDESGMPNNRFLAERTGGTYSTLKVQPAELEDSGVYFCASSQVGNTIYFGEGSWLTVV.

In this sample, this clone turned up once. The chain joins TRBV19 to TRBJ2-7, with 10 nucleotides matching TRBD1. Germline values: CDR1 LNHDA, CDR2 SQIVND (reference sequence). The CDR3 contains 15 residues. The ends lost 6 bases at V and 0 bases at J; junction bases unmatched: 5. In DNA, the CDR3 is TGTGCCAGTAGCCCGGGACAGGGGAGCTCCTACGAGCAGTACTTC. This codes for CASSPGQGSSYEQYF.

The J gene is TRBJ1-4, the V gene TRBV30, with D tentatively TRBD1 (5 bases). Germline V gene lookup returns CDR1 GTSNPN and CDR2 SVGIG (reference sequence). V lost 4 bases and J lost 8, with 17 bases in between. The CDR3 consists of 14 residues. DNA for the CDR3: TGTGCCTGGAATAAGGCCCTGCGGGGGGAAAAACTGTTTTTT. This gives the protein CAWNKALRGEKLFF.

The J gene is TRBJ1-3, the V gene TRBV27, with D possibly matching TRBD1 (5 bases). This CDR3 is built from 18 residues. The germline V and J ends were trimmed by 4 bases and 3 bases, with 22 bases remaining between them. CDR1 is MNHEY and CDR2 is SMNVEV in the germline V gene (reference sequence). The CDR3 DNA is TGTGCCAGCAGTTCCGTCGGCCCTGGACAAATTATTGGAAACACCATATATTTT. Its protein is CASSSVGPGQIIGNTIYF.

The chain employs TRBV6-5 and TRBJ2-2; D is perhaps TRBD2 (5 bases). Germline V CDR1 and CDR2: MNHEY, SVGAGI. With 8 bases removed from V and 8 bases from J, the gap between germline ends came to 12 bases. The CDR3 sequence is 12 residues long. CDR3 region: CASPQSGGELFF. In DNA, the CDR3 is TGTGCCAGCCCCCAGTCGGGGGGGGAGCTGTTTTTT.

Only one count was recorded for this clone. This sequence joins TRBV19 and TRBJ1-3; D is ambiguous. This CDR3 comprises 14 residues. V dropped 9 bases and J dropped 0 bases, with 12 bases sitting between them. Looked up from germline, CDR1 is LNHDA and CDR2 is SQIVND (reference sequence). The CDR3 spells CASRSGFSGNTIYF. For the CDR3, the DNA is TGTGCCAGCAGATCGGGGTTCTCTGGAAACACCATATATTTT.

The rearrangement joins TRBV9 to TRBJ1-1; 7 bases line up with TRBD1. The V segment lost 0 bases and the J segment 1 base; nucleotides outside the gene matches: 6. Germline V gene data show CDR1 as SGDLS and CDR2 as YYNGEE. The CDR3 is 16 residues long. The CDR3 spells CASSVGLTGANTEAFF. The CDR3 DNA follows: TGTGCCAGCAGCGTAGGATTAACAGGGGCGAACACTGAAGCTTTCTTT.

The chain links TRBV5-1 to TRBJ2-7; a possible D gene is TRBD1 (6 bases). The CDR3 loop spans 14 amino acids. The ends were cut back, 0 bases at V and 3 bases at J, with 10 bases in the middle. Germline V gene lookup returns CDR1 SGHRS and CDR2 YFSETQ. CDR3 region: CASSLVRGNYEQYF. The CDR3 DNA sequence: TGCGCCAGCAGCTTGGTTAGGGGGAACTACGAGCAGTACTTC.

The gene calls are TRBV5-1 and TRBJ2-7; D may be TRBD1 (5 bases). Per the germline V gene, CDR1 is SGHRS and CDR2 is YFSETQ. Trimming left V 1 base short and J 0 bases short, with 26 bases between. There are 20 residues in the CDR3. The CDR3 is CASSLSPRLDTLLPSYEQYF. As DNA, the CDR3 is TGCGCCAGCAGCTTGTCCCCTCGGCTGGACACACTATTGCCCTCCTACGAGCAGTACTTC.

J is TRBJ2-1 and V is TRBV6-5, with D possibly TRBD2 on 5 matching bases. Trimming removed 5 bases at V and 10 bases at J, with 15 bases between. Germline V CDR1 and CDR2: MNHEY, SVGAGI. The CDR3 contains 13 residues. The CDR3 region has the DNA TGTGCCAGCAGTCTACTAGGAGTGGGCGAGCAGTTCTTC. This sequence encodes CASSLLGVGEQFF.

The V call is TRBV5-4, the J call TRBJ2-5; 8 bases fit TRBD2. Trimming took 5 bases from V and 5 from J; bases not matched to a gene: 11. The CDR3 has 15 residues. CDR1 and CDR2 from the germline V gene are SGHNT and YYREEE (reference sequence). Here the CDR3 reads CASRRDSRGGETQYF. The DNA of the CDR3 is TGTGCCAGCAGACGGGACTCCCGGGGGGGGGAGACCCAGTACTTC.

Notes on this clone: Other DNA sequences in this specimen translate into the identical CDR3. The chain links TRBV28 to TRBJ2-1; D remains unclear. Germline V CDR1 and CDR2: MDHEN, SYDVKM. This CDR3 comprises 11 residues. V was shortened by 5 bases and J by 4 bases, with 3 bases between the two germline ends. The CDR3: CASSLYNEQFF. In DNA form, the CDR3 reads TGTGCCAGCAGTCTTTACAATGAGCAGTTCTTC.

V gene TRBV5-4 combines with J gene TRBJ2-1; D remains unclear. Germline V gene sequence: CDR1 SGHNT, CDR2 YYREEE (reference sequence). Trimming took 0 bases from V and 0 from J, leaving 7 bases between them. The CDR3 is made up of 15 amino acids. Written as DNA, the CDR3 is TGTGCCAGCAGCTTGGGAGCGTTCTCCTACAATGAGCAGTTCTTC. Its protein is CASSLGAFSYNEQFF.

Note on this clone: Other DNA sequences of this sample code for an identical CDR3. DNA of the CDR3: TGTGCCAGCAGTTTGGGCGGGAGTACAGATACGCAGTATTTT. This gives the protein CASSLGGSTDTQYF. The chain is built from TRBV28 and TRBJ2-3, with 7 bases that match TRBD2. From germline, CDR1 is MDHEN and CDR2 SYDVKM. The CDR3 covers 14 residues. Trimming removed 3 bases from V and 3 bases from J; junction bases left unmatched: 3.

As DNA, the CDR3 is TGTGCCAGCTCACCAGGGACAGGGGTGGGATCACCCCTCCACTTT. It specifies CASSPGTGVGSPLHF. The genes are TRBV18 and TRBJ1-6, with TRBD1 identical over 10 bases. This CDR3 has 15 amino acids. V shed 2 bases and J 10 bases; nucleotides not matched to a gene: 5. Germline assignment: CDR1 KGHSH and CDR2 LQKENI.

The chain joins TRBV28 to TRBJ1-5, with a weak D call TRBD1 (6 bases). This CDR3 has 12 residues. V was cut by 6 bases and J by 10 bases, with 13 bases left in between. Germline V gene sequence: CDR1 MDHEN, CDR2 SYDVKM. CDR3 protein: CASRGRGSPQHF. The DNA of the CDR3 is TGTGCCAGCAGAGGCAGGGGTAGTCCCCAGCATTTT. Supplemented by reference TRBV28 and TRBJ1-5, the full variable domain reads DVKVTQSSRYLVKRTGEKVFLECVQDMDHENMFWYRQDPGLGLRLIYFSYDVKMKEKGDIPEGYSVSREKKERFSLILESASTNQTSMYLCASRGRGSPQHFGDGTRLSIL.

This clone was seen a single time. The rearrangement uses TRBV2 and TRBJ2-3; the match to TRBD1 covers 10 bases. The germline V gene has CDR1 SNHLY and CDR2 FYNNEI. This CDR3 is built from 18 residues. J lost 0 bases, V lost 3 bases, and 9 bases had no gene match. The DNA for the CDR3 is TGTGCCAGCAGTGAGCGGGGACAGGGGTTTTCTAGCACAGATACGCAGTATTTT. Amino acids: CASSERGQGFSSTDTQYF.

The V and J genes are TRBV19 and TRBJ2-2; no firm D call. The CDR3 is 15 residues long. V shed 3 bases and J shed 5 bases, with 13 bases lying between them. Germline loops: CDR1 LNHDA, CDR2 SQIVND (reference sequence). For the CDR3, the DNA is TGTGCCAGTAGTATTGACACCATAAGTACCGGGGAGCTGTTTTTT. Its protein product is CASSIDTISTGELFF.